This T cell receptor (beta chain) was obtained from a study of blood T cells in healthy people across ages. Primed by a sample-barcoded 5' primer and a J-beta primer mix, a second PCR proceeded for about 6 to 12 cycles. TCRdb used MiXCR to reprocess the 5' RACE reads, holding one entry per CDR3 protein. The table has over 750,000 distinct CDR3 sequences, around 25% seen once. This clonotype was seen a few times. The CDR3 is 14 residues long. With 3 bases removed from V and 4 bases from J, the gap between germline ends came to 12 bases. The germline CDR1 and CDR2 sequences are SGHTA and FQGNSA. These records were also assigned to another study, of T cells of mothers and their children.

Sequencing input: blood. This rearrangement joins TRBV7-2 to TRBJ1-1; D may be TRBD1 (5 bases). This receptor was identified in a boy aged 5-17 years in good health. The CDR3 nucleotides read TGTGCCAGCAGCTTTTCTCCCGGGACCACTGAAGCTTTCTTT. This gives the protein CASSFSPGTTEAFF.